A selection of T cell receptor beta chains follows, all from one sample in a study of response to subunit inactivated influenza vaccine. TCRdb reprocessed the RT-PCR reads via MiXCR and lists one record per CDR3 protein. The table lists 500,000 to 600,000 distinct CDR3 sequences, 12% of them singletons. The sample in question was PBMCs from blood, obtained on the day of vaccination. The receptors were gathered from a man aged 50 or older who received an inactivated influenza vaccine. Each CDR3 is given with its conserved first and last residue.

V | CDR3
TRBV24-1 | CATGRGLDTQYF
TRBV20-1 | CSATSGSFYNEQFF
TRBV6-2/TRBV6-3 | CASSSDVSGNTIYF
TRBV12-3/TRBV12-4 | CASSLSSYSYEQYF
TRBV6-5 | CASSSDPGPDTQYF
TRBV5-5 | CASSSYRDSGNTIYF
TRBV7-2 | CASSPVEIYGYTF
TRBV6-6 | CAIRDGTDTQYF
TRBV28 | CASSLSPGQSTSSYEQYF
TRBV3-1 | CASSPSAGGGRNTIYF
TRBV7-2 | CASSSLAGGRGTDTQYF
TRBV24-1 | CATLGGPFDEQFF
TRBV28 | CASSIGGRSESPLHF